A selection of T cell receptor beta chains follows, all from one sample in a study of post-analysis software for immune sequencing data. One entry per CDR3 protein results from TCRdb running MiXCR on the PCR reads. The table includes 740,000 or so distinct CDR3 sequences, around 53% detected once. Sequenced input: blood. These TCRs come from a girl aged 5-17 years with multiple sclerosis. Each CDR3 is given with its conserved first and last residue. Fields, in order: clone size, V gene, J gene, D gene, CDR3 DNA, CDR3 protein. D genes are given only for firm matches. Clone size is shown for a subset of rows, as once, few, many or a class of expanded clone.

abundance: NA
v_gene: TRBV7-7
j_gene: TRBJ2-6
d_gene: NA
CDR3nt: TGTGCTAGCAGCTTGGGACGGACGCCTGGGGCCAACGTCCTGACTTTC
CDR3aa: CASSLGRTPGANVLTF

abundance: NA
v_gene: TRBV12-3/TRBV12-4
j_gene: TRBJ1-2
d_gene: TRBD1
CDR3nt: TGTGCCAGCAGTCCCGGACAGGGTGTGACCTATGGCTACACCTTC
CDR3aa: CASSPGQGVTYGYTF

abundance: NA
v_gene: TRBV20-1
j_gene: TRBJ2-1
d_gene: NA
CDR3nt: TGCAGTGCTCACCCGGGACTCCTGTACAATGAGCAGTTCTTC
CDR3aa: CSAHPGLLYNEQFF

abundance: NA
v_gene: TRBV29-1
j_gene: TRBJ2-7
d_gene: TRBD1
CDR3nt: TGCAGCGTTGCCGGACAGGGATCGACAGGCTCCTACGAGCAGTACTTC
CDR3aa: CSVAGQGSTGSYEQYF

abundance: NA
v_gene: TRBV27
j_gene: TRBJ2-1
d_gene: NA
CDR3nt: TGTGCCAGCAGTCCCCCCAGAGGTGAGCAGTTCTTC
CDR3aa: CASSPPRGEQFF

abundance: few
v_gene: TRBV5-1
j_gene: TRBJ2-5
d_gene: NA
CDR3nt: TGCGCCAGCAGCTTGGGACAGGATCAAGAGACCCAGTACTTC
CDR3aa: CASSLGQDQETQYF

abundance: few
v_gene: TRBV3-1
j_gene: TRBJ1-5
d_gene: TRBD1
CDR3nt: TGTGCCAGCAGCCAAGATCGCGACAGGGTTCAGCCCCAGCATTTT
CDR3aa: CASSQDRDRVQPQHF

abundance: NA
v_gene: TRBV7-8
j_gene: TRBJ2-7
d_gene: NA
CDR3nt: TGTGCCAGCAGCACGAAGGACAGAGCTTACGAGCAGTACTTC
CDR3aa: CASSTKDRAYEQYF

abundance: NA
v_gene: TRBV7-6
j_gene: TRBJ2-6
d_gene: NA
CDR3nt: TGTGCCAGCAGCCTTCCATCTTCTGGGGCCAACGTCCTGACTTTC
CDR3aa: CASSLPSSGANVLTF

abundance: NA
v_gene: TRBV12-3/TRBV12-4
j_gene: TRBJ1-5
d_gene: NA
CDR3nt: TGTGCCAGCAGGACAGATGGAGGGCAGCCCCAGCATTTT
CDR3aa: CASRTDGGQPQHF

abundance: few
v_gene: TRBV3-1
j_gene: TRBJ2-5
d_gene: TRBD2
CDR3nt: TGTGCCAGCAGCCAAGACGGAGCGGGAGCTTATTGGGAGACCCAGTACTTC
CDR3aa: CASSQDGAGAYWETQYF